The rows below give T cell receptor beta chains drawn from one sample of a study of blood T cell repertoires in COVID-19. Generated by immunoSEQ multiplex PCR, the TCRdb table keeps only in-frame clones and is missing some. This table holds some 400,000 clones, about 88% found once. Specimen: peripheral blood. These receptors all stem from a human donor in a cohort sampled during active COVID-19. Both conserved end residues are part of each CDR3. Fields, in order: CDR3 length, J gene, clone size, V gene, D gene, CDR3 protein, CDR3 DNA. The D gene is left open where the match is weak. Clone sizes are given selectively: once, few, many, or a class where the clone is expanded.

14	TRBJ2-2	.	TRBV6-5	.	CASNPSHNTGELFF	TGTGCCAGCAACCCGAGCCACAACACCGGGGAGCTGTTTTTT
16	TRBJ2-4	.	TRBV19	TRBD1	CASSALLGQGRNIQYF	TGTGCCAGTAGCGCTCTATTGGGACAGGGGAGAAACATTCAGTACTTC
12	TRBJ2-1	.	TRBV28	TRBD1	CASWGQVREQFF	TGTGCCAGCTGGGGACAGGTTAGGGAGCAGTTCTTC
16	TRBJ2-2	few	TRBV5-4	TRBD2	CASSRRTSGDPGELFF	TGTGCCAGCAGCCGACGGACTAGCGGGGACCCCGGGGAGCTGTTTTTT
15	TRBJ2-1	.	TRBV3-1/TRBV3-2	.	CASSLTPSSYNEQFF	TGTGCCAGCAGTCTCACGCCGAGCTCCTACAATGAGCAGTTCTTC
14	TRBJ1-2	.	TRBV19	TRBD1	CASTPGQLNYGYTF	TGTGCCAGTACCCCGGGACAGCTTAACTATGGCTACACCTTC
12	TRBJ1-2	.	TRBV4-1	.	CASTRRTWGYTF	TGCGCCAGCACCCGGAGAACCTGGGGCTACACCTTC
14	TRBJ2-1	.	TRBV9	.	CASSVGLADNEQFF	TGTGCCAGCAGCGTAGGTTTAGCGGACAATGAGCAGTTCTTC
16	TRBJ2-2	.	TRBV28	.	CASSSPGTLNTGELFF	TGTGCCAGCAGTTCCCCCGGGACTCTGAACACCGGGGAGCTGTTTTTT
15	TRBJ1-2	.	TRBV6-5	.	CASTTPSAGSGGYTF	TGTGCCAGCACCACGCCATCGGCCGGGAGCGGTGGCTACACCTTC
15	TRBJ1-3	.	TRBV5-6	TRBD1	CASSFDRGPGNTIYF	TGTGCCAGCAGCTTCGACAGGGGGCCAGGAAACACCATATATTTT
17	TRBJ2-2	.	TRBV23-1	.	CASSQSSRGRRTGELFF	TGCGCCAGCAGTCAATCCTCCCGGGGAAGGAGGACCGGGGAGCTGTTTTTT
13	TRBJ2-2	.	TRBV3-1/TRBV3-2	.	CASSQTSAGELFF	TGTGCCAGCAGCCAAACATCTGCCGGGGAGCTGTTTTTT
16	TRBJ2-3	.	TRBV5-4	.	CASSLVRGLNTDTQYF	TGTGCCAGCAGCTTGGTAAGGGGCCTAAACACAGATACGCAGTATTTT
12	TRBJ2-7	.	TRBV29-1	TRBD1	CSVGDRGREQYF	TGCAGCGTTGGGGACAGGGGTCGCGAGCAGTACTTC